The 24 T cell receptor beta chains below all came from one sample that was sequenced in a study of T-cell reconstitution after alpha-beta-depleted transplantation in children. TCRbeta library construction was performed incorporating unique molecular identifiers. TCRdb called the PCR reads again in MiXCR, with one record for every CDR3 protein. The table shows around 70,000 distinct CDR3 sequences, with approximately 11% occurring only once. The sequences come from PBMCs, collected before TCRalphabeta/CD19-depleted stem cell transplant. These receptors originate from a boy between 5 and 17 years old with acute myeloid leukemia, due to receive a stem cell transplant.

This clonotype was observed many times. The CDR3 sequence is CASSLAAGGNYGYTF. The CDR3 DNA reads TGTGCCAGCAGCTTAGCGGCAGGCGGGAACTATGGCTACACCTTC. This rearrangement joins TRBV7-2 to TRBJ1-2; D ambiguous. This CDR3 spans 15 amino acids. The germline V and J ends were trimmed by 0 bases and 2 bases, with 10 bases remaining between them. Looked up from germline, CDR1 is SGHTA and CDR2 is FQGNSA.

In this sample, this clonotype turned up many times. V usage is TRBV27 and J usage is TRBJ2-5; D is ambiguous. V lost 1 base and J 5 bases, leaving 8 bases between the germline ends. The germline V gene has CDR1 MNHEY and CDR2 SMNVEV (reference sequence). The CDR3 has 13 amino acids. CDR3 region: CASSLYGPETQYF. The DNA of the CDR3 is TGTGCCAGCAGTTTATATGGCCCTGAGACCCAGTACTTC.

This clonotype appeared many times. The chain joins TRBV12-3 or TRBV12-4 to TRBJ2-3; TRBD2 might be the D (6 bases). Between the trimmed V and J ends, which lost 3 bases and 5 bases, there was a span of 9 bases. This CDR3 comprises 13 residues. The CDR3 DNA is TGTGCCAGCAGTTTGCCTAGCGAAGATACGCAGTATTTT. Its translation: CASSLPSEDTQYF.

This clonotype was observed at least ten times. Here the CDR3 DNA reads TGTGCCAGCAGCTCCGGACTAGCGGGGGGGATCTCCTCGCCTGGGGCCAACGTCCTGACTTTC. Translating gives CASSSGLAGGISSPGANVLTF. The chain is built from TRBV7-2 and TRBJ2-6; 15 positions agree with TRBD2. Trimming at V came to 4 bases and at J to 2 bases, leaving 12 bases not matched to a gene. Germline CDR1 and CDR2: SGHTA and FQGNSA. The CDR3 is 21 amino acids.

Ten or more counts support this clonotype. The CDR3 sequence: CSGDRGPSEAFF. For the CDR3, the DNA is TGCAGCGGGGACAGGGGGCCGTCTGAAGCTTTCTTT. The rearrangement joins TRBV29-1 to TRBJ1-1; 12 bases agree with TRBD1. After removal of 7 bases from V and 6 bases from J, the junction contained 3 bases not matched to a gene. Germline CDR1 is SQVTM and CDR2 is ANQGSEA. The CDR3 extends over 12 amino acids.

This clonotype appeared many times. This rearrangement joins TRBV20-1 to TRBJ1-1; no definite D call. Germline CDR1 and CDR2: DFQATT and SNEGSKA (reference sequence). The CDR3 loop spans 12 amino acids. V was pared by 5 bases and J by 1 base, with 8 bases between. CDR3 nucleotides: TGCAGTGCTTATGGCTCGAACACTGAAGCTTTCTTT. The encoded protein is CSAYGSNTEAFF.

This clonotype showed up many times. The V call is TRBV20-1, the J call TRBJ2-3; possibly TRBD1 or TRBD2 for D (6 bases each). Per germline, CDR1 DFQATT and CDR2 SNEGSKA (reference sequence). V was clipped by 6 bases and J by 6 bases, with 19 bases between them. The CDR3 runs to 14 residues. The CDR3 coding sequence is TGCAGTGCGGGAAGGTGGGGGGCCGGGGATACGCAGTATTTT. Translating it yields CSAGRWGAGDTQYF.

The CDR3 reads CASRGRFSYEQYV. In nucleotides, the CDR3 is TGTGCCAGCAGGGGACGGTTCTCCTACGAGCAGTACGTC. The genes are TRBV28 and TRBJ2-7, with D perhaps being TRBD1 or TRBD2 (5 bases each). This CDR3 contains 13 residues. Germline assignment: CDR1 MDHEN and CDR2 SYDVKM. V lost 6 bases and J lost 0, with 9 bases in between.

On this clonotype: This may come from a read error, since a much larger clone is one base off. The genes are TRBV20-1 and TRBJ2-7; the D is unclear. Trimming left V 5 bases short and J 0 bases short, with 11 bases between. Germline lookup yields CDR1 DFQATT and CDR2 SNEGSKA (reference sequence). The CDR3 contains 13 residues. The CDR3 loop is CSAPWSNSYEQYF. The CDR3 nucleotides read TGCAGTGCTCCCTGGAGCAACTCCTACGAGCAGTACTTC.

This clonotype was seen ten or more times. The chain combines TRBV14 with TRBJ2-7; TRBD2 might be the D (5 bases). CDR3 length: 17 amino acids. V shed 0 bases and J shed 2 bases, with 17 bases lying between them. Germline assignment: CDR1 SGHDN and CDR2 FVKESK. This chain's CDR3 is CASSQEVSPGYTYEQYF. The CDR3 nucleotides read TGTGCCAGCAGCCAAGAGGTCAGTCCGGGATATACCTACGAGCAGTACTTC. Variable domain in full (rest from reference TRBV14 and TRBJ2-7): EAGVTQFPSHSVIEKGQTVTLRCDPISGHDNLYWYRRVMGKEIKFLLHFVKESKQDESGMPNNRFLAERTGGTYSTLKVQPAELEDSGVYFCASSQEVSPGYTYEQYFGPGTRLTVT.

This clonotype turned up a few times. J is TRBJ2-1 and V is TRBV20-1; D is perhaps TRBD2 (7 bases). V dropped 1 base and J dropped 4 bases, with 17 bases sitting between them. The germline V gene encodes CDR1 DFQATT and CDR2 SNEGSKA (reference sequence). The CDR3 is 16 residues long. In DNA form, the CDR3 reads TGCAGTGCTAGAGCCGGCGAGGGGGGGGGGTACAATGAGCAGTTCTTC. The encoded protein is CSARAGEGGGYNEQFF.

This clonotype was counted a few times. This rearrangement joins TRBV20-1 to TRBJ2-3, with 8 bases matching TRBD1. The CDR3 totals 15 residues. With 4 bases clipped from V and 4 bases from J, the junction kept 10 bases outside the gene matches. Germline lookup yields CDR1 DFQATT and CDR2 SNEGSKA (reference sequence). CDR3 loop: CSAIESDRASDTQYF. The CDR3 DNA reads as TGCAGTGCTATCGAGTCGGACAGGGCGTCAGATACGCAGTATTTT.

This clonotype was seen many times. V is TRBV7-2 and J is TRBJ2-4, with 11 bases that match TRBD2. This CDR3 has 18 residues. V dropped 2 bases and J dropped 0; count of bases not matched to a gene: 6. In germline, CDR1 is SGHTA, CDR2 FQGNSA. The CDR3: CASSLWPSGGLAKNIQYF. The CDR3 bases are TGTGCCAGCAGCTTATGGCCTAGCGGGGGGCTAGCCAAAAACATTCAGTACTTC.

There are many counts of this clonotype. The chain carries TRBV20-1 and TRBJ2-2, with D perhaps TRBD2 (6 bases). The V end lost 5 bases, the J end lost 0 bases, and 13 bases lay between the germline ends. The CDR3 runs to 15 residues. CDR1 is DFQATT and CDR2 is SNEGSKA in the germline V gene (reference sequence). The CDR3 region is CSADDGGTNTGELFF. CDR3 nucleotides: TGCAGTGCTGACGATGGGGGGACGAACACCGGGGAGCTGTTTTTT.

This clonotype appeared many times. Here the CDR3 DNA reads TGCAGCGTTGAACGAGGCTATGGCTACACCTTC. This encodes CSVERGYGYTF. The chain recombines TRBV29-1 with TRBJ1-2; D is unclear. Trimming cost V 2 bases and J 4 bases, with 5 bases left between them. The CDR3 totals 11 residues. Looked up from germline, CDR1 is SQVTM and CDR2 is ANQGSEA.

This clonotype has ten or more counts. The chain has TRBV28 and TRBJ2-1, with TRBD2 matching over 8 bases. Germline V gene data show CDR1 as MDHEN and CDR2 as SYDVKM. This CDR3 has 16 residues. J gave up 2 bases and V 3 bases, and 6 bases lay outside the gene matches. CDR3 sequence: CASSFSGRITYNEQFF. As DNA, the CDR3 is TGTGCCAGCAGTTTCAGCGGGAGAATCACCTACAATGAGCAGTTCTTC.

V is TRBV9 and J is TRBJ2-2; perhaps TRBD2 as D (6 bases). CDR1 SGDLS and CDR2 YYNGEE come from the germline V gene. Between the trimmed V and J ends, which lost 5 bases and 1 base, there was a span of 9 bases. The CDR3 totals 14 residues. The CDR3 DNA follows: TGTGCCAGCAGTATCGGGGGGAACACCGGGGAGCTGTTTTTT. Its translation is CASSIGGNTGELFF.

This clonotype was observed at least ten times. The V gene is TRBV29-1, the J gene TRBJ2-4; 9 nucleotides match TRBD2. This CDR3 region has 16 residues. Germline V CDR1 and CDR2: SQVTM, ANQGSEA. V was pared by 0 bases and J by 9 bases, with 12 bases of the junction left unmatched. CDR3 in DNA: TGCAGCGTTGAAGATGGCGGGAGGGCCGGACAAGGCATTCAGTACTTC. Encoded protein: CSVEDGGRAGQGIQYF.

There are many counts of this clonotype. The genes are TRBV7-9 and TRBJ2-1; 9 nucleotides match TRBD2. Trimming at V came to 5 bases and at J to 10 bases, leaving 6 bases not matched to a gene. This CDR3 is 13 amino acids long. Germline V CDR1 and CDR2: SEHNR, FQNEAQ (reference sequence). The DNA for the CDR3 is TGTGCCAGCAGCCGTATTGGGACTAGCGAGCAGTTCTTC. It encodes CASSRIGTSEQFF.

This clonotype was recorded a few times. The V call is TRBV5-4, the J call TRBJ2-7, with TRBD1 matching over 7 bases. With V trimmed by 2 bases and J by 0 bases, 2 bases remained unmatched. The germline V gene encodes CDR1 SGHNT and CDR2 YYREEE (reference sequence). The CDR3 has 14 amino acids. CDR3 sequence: CASSLQGFSYEQYF. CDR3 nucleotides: TGTGCCAGCAGCTTACAGGGGTTCTCCTACGAGCAGTACTTC.

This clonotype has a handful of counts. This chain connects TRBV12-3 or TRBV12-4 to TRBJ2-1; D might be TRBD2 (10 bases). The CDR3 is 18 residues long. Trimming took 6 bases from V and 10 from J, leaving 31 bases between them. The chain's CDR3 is CASSPGQGGLAGVSEQFF. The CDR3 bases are TGTGCCAGCAGCCCGGGACAGGGTGGTCTAGCGGGAGTTAGCGAGCAGTTCTTC.

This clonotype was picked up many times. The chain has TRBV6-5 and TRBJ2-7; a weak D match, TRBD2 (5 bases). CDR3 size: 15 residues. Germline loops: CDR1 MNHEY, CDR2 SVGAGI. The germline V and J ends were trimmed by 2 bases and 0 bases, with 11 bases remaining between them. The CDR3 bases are TGTGCCAGCAGTTACCCGGTGGGGAGCTCCTACGAGCAGTACTTC. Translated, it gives CASSYPVGSSYEQYF.

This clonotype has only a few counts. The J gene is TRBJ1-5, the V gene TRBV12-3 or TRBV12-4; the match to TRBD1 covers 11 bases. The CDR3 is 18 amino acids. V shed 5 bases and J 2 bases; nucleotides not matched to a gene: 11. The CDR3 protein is CASSPGEDRGLGNQPQHF. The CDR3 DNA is TGTGCCAGCAGTCCCGGAGAGGACAGGGGGCTGGGCAATCAGCCCCAGCATTTT.

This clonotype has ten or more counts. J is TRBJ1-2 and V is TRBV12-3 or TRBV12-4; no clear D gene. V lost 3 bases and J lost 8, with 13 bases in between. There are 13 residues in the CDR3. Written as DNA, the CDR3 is TGTGCCAGCAGTTTGGTGGGCGGTTGGGGCTACACCTTC. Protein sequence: CASSLVGGWGYTF.